Here is one T cell receptor beta chain with its context. The data were produced by immunoSEQ multiplex PCR, yet TCRdb's version contains in-frame clones alone and is incomplete. Altogether a few hundred thousand clones are present, 90% being singletons, with the ten largest covering less than 0.4%. This specimen comes from a study of cytomegalovirus exposure and HLA in healthy donors. CDR3 length: 16 residues. CDR1 is GTSNPN and CDR2 is SVGIG in the germline V gene (reference sequence). With 3 bases removed from V and 2 bases from J, the gap between germline ends came to 17 bases. Sequencing was done on a sample of PBMCs. The chain is built from TRBV30 and TRBJ2-1; D may be TRBD1 (5 bases). This sequence originates from a young woman in good health and CMV-seronegative. CDR3 residues: CAWSSPQGPAYNEQFF. The CDR3 region has the DNA TGTGCCTGGAGCTCACCCCAGGGTCCGGCCTACAATGAGCAGTTCTTC.